This T cell receptor beta chain was identified during a study of cytotoxic CD8 clonotypes in ibrutinib-treated CLL. Study information: Response material was collected after a median 12 months of treatment, range 6 to 36. Study outcomes and limitations: Contraction or stability on treatment characterized the public clonotypes, which were uncommon.

Clones were read by immunoSEQ multiplex PCR, and TCRdb kept only the in-frame ones, dropping some. Of 300,000 or so clones listed, over 60% are singletons. As to this clone: The antigen is unknown.

CDR1 and CDR2 from the germline V gene are SEHNR and FQNEAQ (reference sequence). This CDR3 spans 14 amino acids. Deletions cut 2 bases from V and 8 bases from J, with 15 bases between. The chain is built from TRBV7-9 and TRBJ1-1; D gene uncertain. This TCR was recovered from a human donor with chronic lymphocytic leukemia. The source material was PBMCs, sampled after 36 months of ibrutinib treatment. CDR3 DNA sequence: TGTGCCAGCAGCTTATTACTAAGTATAAGAGAAGCTTTCTTT. Translation gives CASSLLLSIREAFF.